What follows are 16 T cell receptor beta chains derived from one specimen sequenced in a study of beta chain features in type 1 diabetes. Study-level points and caveats: TCRB CDR3s were moderately but significantly shorter in Type 1 diabetes patients in all four CD4+ subsets.

What these receptors recognize is not known. The whole isolated RNA underwent reverse transcription, so sequencing captured expressed TCRB transcripts. The table came from immunoSEQ multiplex PCR; TCRdb's copy has only in-frame clones and leaves some out. Of about 15,000 clones detected, roughly 63% appear once; the ten largest clones hold about 0.54%. The source material was stem cell memory CD4+ T cells from blood. The receptors stem from a young woman with type 1 diabetes.

V gene TRBV5-1 combines with J gene TRBJ2-5; 12 nucleotides line up with TRBD1. The germline gives CDR1 SGHRS, CDR2 YFSETQ. V shed 5 bases and J 1 base; nucleotides not matched to a gene: 6. CDR3 size: 16 residues. The CDR3 loop reads CASRGGDRGPQETQYF. In DNA form, the CDR3 reads TGCGCCAGCAGAGGCGGGGACAGGGGGCCCCAAGAGACCCAGTACTTC.

The V call is TRBV28, the J call TRBJ1-2, with 10 bases lining up with TRBD1. Looked up from germline, CDR1 is MDHEN and CDR2 is SYDVKM. V lost 8 bases, J lost 6 bases, and 12 bases stayed unmatched. The CDR3 covers 15 residues. CDR3 in DNA: TGTGCCAGCGAGTCGCCCACCGGGACAGGGGATGGCTACACCTTC. Amino acid sequence: CASESPTGTGDGYTF.

This clone has only one observation. The chain uses TRBV4-3 and TRBJ2-7, with 11 bases matching TRBD2. The CDR3 sequence is 17 residues long. J lost 2 bases, V lost 2 bases, and 8 bases had no gene match. The germline V gene encodes CDR1 LGHNA and CDR2 YSLEER. The CDR3 sequence: CASSQSVPSGGPYEQYF. For the CDR3, the DNA is TGCGCCAGCAGCCAATCCGTCCCTAGCGGGGGGCCCTACGAGCAGTACTTC.

This chain uses TRBV10-2 with TRBJ1-5; TRBD1 agrees at 8 bases. From germline, CDR1 is WSHSY and CDR2 SAAADI. The CDR3 totals 16 residues. V lost 8 bases, J lost 1 base, and 10 bases stayed unmatched. The CDR3 protein is CASSDRGATSNQPQHF. The CDR3 nucleotides are TGCGCCAGCTCCGACAGGGGAGCTACGAGCAATCAGCCCCAGCATTTT.

The chain is built from TRBV14 and TRBJ2-7, with D possibly matching TRBD2 (5 bases). V was trimmed by 0 bases and J by 3 bases, leaving 15 bases between them. The germline gives CDR1 SGHDN, CDR2 FVKESK. The CDR3 runs to 16 residues. The CDR3 reads CASSQDLLSGSYEQYF. The CDR3 DNA follows: TGTGCCAGCAGCCAAGACCTGTTGTCTGGGAGCTACGAGCAGTACTTC.

V and J are TRBV5-1 and TRBJ1-2; weak D call: TRBD1 (5 bases). This CDR3 region has 13 residues. Germline V gene data show CDR1 as SGHRS and CDR2 as YFSETQ. Deletions cut 0 bases from V and 2 bases from J, with 5 bases between. The CDR3 sequence: CASSLGQNYGYTF. DNA for the CDR3: TGCGCCAGCAGCTTGGGACAGAACTATGGCTACACCTTC.

This clone has a handful of counts. The V call is TRBV14, the J call TRBJ2-7; TRBD1 aligns across 7 bases. CDR1 is SGHDN, CDR2 FVKESK, per germline. Germline trimming cut 6 bases from V and 2 bases from J; bases unmatched to any gene: 7. CDR3 length equals 14 residues. The CDR3 here is CASSPDRATYEQYF. CDR3 nucleotide sequence: TGTGCCAGCAGTCCCGACAGGGCTACCTACGAGCAGTACTTC. Based on the CDR3 plus reference TRBV14 and TRBJ2-7, the full variable domain is EAGVTQFPSHSVIEKGQTVTLRCDPISGHDNLYWYRRVMGKEIKFLLHFVKESKQDESGMPNNRFLAERTGGTYSTLKVQPAELEDSGVYFCASSPDRATYEQYFGPGTRLTVT.

V is TRBV7-9 and J is TRBJ2-7; D might be TRBD1 (6 bases). This CDR3 comprises 12 residues. V lost 6 bases to trimming and J lost 4 bases, with 10 bases between them. CDR1 and CDR2 from the germline V gene are SEHNR and FQNEAQ (reference sequence). In DNA, the CDR3 is TGTGCCAGCAGGCAGGACAGTTACGAGCAGTACTTC. Residues: CASRQDSYEQYF.

The chain employs TRBV19 and TRBJ1-2, with TRBD1 identical over 8 bases. The CDR3 totals 15 residues. J was trimmed by 3 bases and V by 3 bases; bases with no gene match: 6. CDR1 LNHDA and CDR2 SQIVND come from the germline V gene (reference sequence). The CDR3 sequence is CASSMGRGLDYGYTF. The CDR3 region has the DNA TGTGCCAGTAGTATGGGCAGGGGGCTGGACTATGGCTACACCTTC. The variable domain in full, completed from reference TRBV19 and TRBJ1-2, reads DGGITQSPKYLFRKEGQNVTLSCEQNLNHDAMYWYRQDPGQGLRLIYYSQIVNDFQKGDIAEGYSVSREKKESFPLTVTSAQKNPTAFYLCASSMGRGLDYGYTFGSGTRLTVV.

The chain recombines TRBV6-5 with TRBJ1-1; TRBD1 matches at 10 bases. The CDR3 has 16 amino acids. V lost 0 bases, J lost 6 bases, and 7 bases stayed unmatched. CDR1 is MNHEY and CDR2 is SVGAGI in the germline V gene. The CDR3 loop reads CASSYSTGGWKAEAFF. Written as DNA, the CDR3 is TGTGCCAGCAGTTACTCGACAGGGGGCTGGAAAGCTGAAGCTTTCTTT.

The rearrangement links TRBV29-1 to TRBJ2-1; 9 bases are a match to TRBD2. There are 15 residues in the CDR3. The germline V gene has CDR1 SQVTM and CDR2 ANQGSEA. V lost 8 bases to trimming and J lost 4 bases; unmatched junction nucleotides: 12. CDR3 in DNA: TGCAGCCCCGTCGTAGCGGGAGAGATTTACAATGAGCAGTTCTTC. It translates to CSPVVAGEIYNEQFF.

V gene TRBV11-2 combines with J gene TRBJ2-7; 9 nucleotides line up with TRBD2. The ends lost 5 bases at V and 0 bases at J; junction bases unmatched: 11. The germline V gene encodes CDR1 SGHAT and CDR2 FQNNGV. The CDR3 extends over 17 amino acids. The CDR3 here is CASSRPQASGASYEQYF. The CDR3, as DNA: TGTGCCAGCAGCCGTCCCCAGGCTAGCGGGGCCTCCTACGAGCAGTACTTC.

This chain uses TRBV28 with TRBJ1-2; possible D gene TRBD1, 5 bases. CDR1 is MDHEN, CDR2 SYDVKM, per germline. This CDR3 contains 13 residues. The V end was cut by 3 bases, the J end by 3 bases, with 8 bases between. CDR3: CASSFGAYYGYTF. The DNA of the CDR3 is TGTGCCAGCAGTTTTGGGGCCTACTATGGCTACACCTTC.

V usage is TRBV6-1 and J usage is TRBJ2-1; 7 bases map to TRBD1. This CDR3 comprises 14 residues. Losses at the gene ends were 7 bases for V and 5 bases for J; bases not matched to a gene: 8. Per germline, CDR1 MNHNS and CDR2 SASEGT. The CDR3 nucleotides read TGTGCCAGCACCCGGGGACAGCGGAACAATGAGCAGTTCTTC. Its translation is CASTRGQRNNEQFF.

This clone has a handful of counts. The rearrangement uses TRBV9 and TRBJ1-1, with D maybe TRBD1 (5 bases). CDR1 is SGDLS and CDR2 is YYNGEE in the germline V gene. This CDR3 comprises 14 residues. V was shortened by 5 bases and J by 8 bases, with 19 bases between the two germline ends. The CDR3 sequence: CASSEYGDRTEAFF. The DNA for the CDR3 is TGTGCCAGCAGTGAATACGGAGACAGAACCGAAGCTTTCTTT. The full variable domain, completed using reference TRBV9 and TRBJ1-1, is DSGVTQTPKHLITATGQRVTLRCSPRSGDLSVYWYQQSLDQGLQFLIQYYNGEERAKGNILERFSAQQFPDLHSELNLSSLELGDSALYFCASSEYGDRTEAFFGQGTRLTVV.

This chain uses TRBV18 with TRBJ2-7, with TRBD1 as a possible D gene (5 bases). Germline assignment: CDR1 KGHSH and CDR2 LQKENI. CDR3 size: 14 residues. V lost 4 bases, J lost 6 bases, and 16 bases lay in between. The CDR3 sequence is CASSLGQGSGEQYF. Written as DNA, the CDR3 is TGTGCCAGCTCACTGGGTCAGGGTTCCGGCGAGCAGTACTTC.